This note documents a single T cell receptor (beta chain) sequence. TCRdb re-analyzed the 5' RACE reads; it lists each CDR3 protein once, without DNA. The sample has about 450,000 distinct CDR3 sequences. The sample comes from a study of monozygotic twins with inflammatory bowel disease. Sequencing used blood. This clonotype was sampled from a human donor with ulcerative colitis or Crohn's disease, or a healthy co-twin of an affected twin (not recorded which).

CDR3 residues: CSARVGDTYNEQFF. This chain uses TRBV20-1 with TRBJ2-1. This CDR3 is 14 amino acids long. Germline loops: CDR1 DFQATT, CDR2 SNEGSKA (reference sequence).